This entry is about one TCR beta chain. Its antigen remains unidentified. This entry is derived from a study of T cells in localized non-small cell lung cancer. Findings and limits, study-wide: Elevated blood T cell density was associated with longer overall survival. Because only a single region of the tumor was sequenced, heterogeneity remains possible. Maximal T cell clonality occurred in uninvolved adjacent lung, with tumor ranking below it. Within adjacent lung there appeared a median roughly 60 of the top 100 tumor clones.

Unmatched junction bases numbered 6, after V lost 0 bases and J lost 8 bases. The CDR3 sequence is 14 residues long. In germline, CDR1 is SGHRS, CDR2 YFSETQ. Method: immunoSEQ multiplex PCR; TCRdb's copy keeps in-frame clones and lacks some. Of some 50,000 clones in the sample, more than 85% were seen once. This sequence originates from a female donor with stage II lung adenocarcinoma. Sequencing used PBMCs, obtained before any cancer treatment. The chain joins TRBV5-1 to TRBJ1-1; TRBD1 matches at 8 bases. In nucleotides, the CDR3 is TGCGCCAGCAGCTTGGCCGGACAGGGCGGAGAAGCTTTCTTT. Its protein product is CASSLAGQGGEAFF.